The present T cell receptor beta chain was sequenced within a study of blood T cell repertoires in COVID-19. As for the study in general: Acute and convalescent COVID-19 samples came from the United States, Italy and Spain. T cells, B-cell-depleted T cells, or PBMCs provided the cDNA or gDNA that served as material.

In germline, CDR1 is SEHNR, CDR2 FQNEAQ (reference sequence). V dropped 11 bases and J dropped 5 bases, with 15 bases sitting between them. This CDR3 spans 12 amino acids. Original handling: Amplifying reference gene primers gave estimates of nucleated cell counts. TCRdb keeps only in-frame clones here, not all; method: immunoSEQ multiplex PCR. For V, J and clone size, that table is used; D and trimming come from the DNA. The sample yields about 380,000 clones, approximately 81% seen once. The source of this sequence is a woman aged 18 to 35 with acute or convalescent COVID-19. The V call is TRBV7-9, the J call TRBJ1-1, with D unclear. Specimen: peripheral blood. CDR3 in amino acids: CAGERESTEAFF. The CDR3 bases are TGTGCCGGAGAGAGGGAATCGACTGAAGCTTTCTTT.